Presented here are 25 T cell receptor beta chains from one specimen sequenced in a study of PD-L1 blockade in urothelial cancer (dated by TCRdb to 2016 to 2017). The time point label of this sample denotes: pretreatment peripheral blood. The protocol used for the library was the immunoSEQ multiplex PCR assay. TCRdb took over this immuneACCESS table, retaining in-frame rearrangements with V and J assigned. Such tables are incomplete; in checked studies, under half of the missing clones stem from an unresolved V gene, and the remainder is unexplained. The sample contains about 17,000 clones, roughly 90% of them found a single time. The ten most abundant clones make up about 13% of the sample. Sequencing was performed on PBMCs, taken around atezolizumab (anti-PD-L1) treatment. These receptors were collected from a man aged 70-80 years with urothelial cancer.

The V call is TRBV2, the J call TRBJ1-5; 10 bases map to TRBD1. CDR3 length: 14 residues. The V and J ends lost 5 bases and 9 bases, in that order; junction bases with no gene match: 7. In germline, CDR1 is SNHLY, CDR2 FYNNEI. The CDR3, as DNA: TGTGCCAGCAGTTCCGGGACAGGGGCTTGGCCCCAGCATTTT. This translates into CASSSGTGAWPQHF.

The chain recombines TRBV10-3 with TRBJ2-1; 14 bases match TRBD2. The CDR3 extends over 16 amino acids. The germline gives CDR1 ENHRY, CDR2 SYGVKD. V lost 4 bases and J lost 5; bases outside the gene matches: 4. CDR3 residues: CAISGRGLAGDNEQFF. The CDR3 bases are TGTGCCATCAGTGGACGGGGACTAGCGGGGGACAATGAGCAGTTCTTC.

V gene TRBV4-2 combines with J gene TRBJ2-3, with 11 bases identical to TRBD2. The CDR3 has 16 amino acids. The germline gives CDR1 LGHNA, CDR2 YNFKEQ. Unmatched junction bases numbered 5, after V lost 0 bases and J lost 6 bases. The CDR3 sequence: CASSQDLAGGSDTQYF. DNA for the CDR3: TGTGCCAGCAGCCAAGATCTAGCGGGGGGCTCCGATACGCAGTATTTT.

The CDR3 DNA follows: TGTGCCTGTTCCCGGGACAGGGCAGAGACCCAGTACTTC. The encoded protein is CACSRDRAETQYF. The rearrangement links TRBV30 to TRBJ2-5, with 9 bases identical to TRBD1. The CDR3 totals 13 residues. Germline V gene lookup returns CDR1 GTSNPN and CDR2 SVGIG (reference sequence). V lost 6 bases, J lost 4 bases, and 6 bases stayed unmatched.

This clone was seen only a few times. J is TRBJ2-5 and V is TRBV11-1; 8 positions match TRBD2. CDR1 and CDR2 (germline): SGHAT, FQDESV (reference sequence). V dropped 5 bases and J dropped 5; count of bases not matched to a gene: 13. This CDR3 has 16 amino acids. This chain's CDR3 is CASSPFSGAPVETQYF. CDR3 bases: TGTGCCAGCAGCCCCTTTAGCGGGGCCCCAGTGGAGACCCAGTACTTC. Variable domain in full (rest from reference TRBV11-1 and TRBJ2-5): EAEVAQSPRYKITEKSQAVAFWCDPISGHATLYWYRQILGQGPELLVQFQDESVVDDSQLPKDRFSAERLKGVDSTLKIQPAELGDSAMYLCASSPFSGAPVETQYFGPGTRLLVL.

This chain joins TRBV18 and TRBJ1-3; 8 bases map to TRBD1. Germline V CDR1 and CDR2: KGHSH, LQKENI. J lost 3 bases, V lost 4 bases, and 5 bases had no gene match. The CDR3 contains 15 residues. The CDR3 bases are TGTGCCAGCTCACTGCCAGGGGGCTATGGAAACACCATATATTTT. Translation gives CASSLPGGYGNTIYF. Full variable domain (outside the CDR3, taken from reference TRBV18 and TRBJ1-3): NAGVMQNPRHLVRRRGQEARLRCSPMKGHSHVYWYRQLPEEGLKFMVYLQKENIIDESGMPKERFSAEFPKEGPSILRIQQVVRGDSAAYFCASSLPGGYGNTIYFGEGSWLTVV.

The chain couples TRBV27 to TRBJ2-1; 8 positions agree with TRBD2. V lost 7 bases to trimming and J lost 10 bases; unmatched junction nucleotides: 15. From germline, CDR1 is MNHEY and CDR2 SMNVEV (reference sequence). This CDR3 comprises 15 residues. The CDR3 region is CASTIFHAGGGEQFF. The DNA of the CDR3 is TGTGCCAGCACCATCTTCCATGCCGGGGGGGGAGAGCAGTTCTTC.

This sequence joins TRBV27 and TRBJ2-7; 8 nucleotides line up with TRBD2. The CDR3 contains 13 residues. V was pared by 4 bases and J by 4 bases, with 3 bases of the junction left unmatched. Germline-derived CDR1 and CDR2 are MNHEY and SMNVEV (reference sequence). The CDR3 region has the DNA TGTGCCAGCAGTTGGCGGGGGGCATACGAGCAGTACTTC. It yields the protein CASSWRGAYEQYF.

This clone appeared a single time. The genes are TRBV5-1 and TRBJ1-3; D call uncertain. Germline CDR1 is SGHRS and CDR2 is YFSETQ. The V end lost 4 bases, the J end lost 0 bases, and 8 bases lay between the germline ends. CDR3 length equals 14 residues. The chain's CDR3 is CASSAASSGNTIYF. In nucleotides, the CDR3 is TGCGCCAGCAGCGCGGCAAGCTCTGGAAACACCATATATTTT.

By share, this clone ranks as hyperexpanded. The V gene is TRBV5-1, the J gene TRBJ2-5; 10 nucleotides align to TRBD2. Per germline, CDR1 SGHRS and CDR2 YFSETQ. This CDR3 region has 17 residues. The V segment lost 3 bases and the J segment 1 base; nucleotides outside the gene matches: 9. Written as DNA, the CDR3 is TGCGCCAGCAGCTCCCCCGAGGCTAGCGGGGGCCAAGAGACCCAGTACTTC. It is translated as CASSSPEASGGQETQYF.

The J gene is TRBJ1-3, the V gene TRBV6-5, with a possible D match to TRBD1 (5 bases). Trimming took off 0 bases at V and 1 base at J, with 7 bases between the two ends. The CDR3 covers 15 residues. Germline assignment: CDR1 MNHEY and CDR2 SVGAGI. The DNA for the CDR3 is TGTGCCAGCAGTTACTCGGGGGGGTCTGGAAACACCATATATTTT. This translates into CASSYSGGSGNTIYF.

The V call is TRBV28, the J call TRBJ1-5; no clear D. Trimming removed 1 base at V and 5 bases at J, with 3 bases between. The length of the CDR3 is 12 residues. Germline V lookup: CDR1 MDHEN, CDR2 SYDVKM. CDR3 amino acids: CASSLSDQPQHF. CDR3 DNA: TGTGCCAGCAGTTTATCCGATCAGCCCCAGCATTTT.

The J gene is TRBJ1-5, the V gene TRBV10-3, with 8 bases that match TRBD1. The length of the CDR3 is 13 residues. V dropped 4 bases and J dropped 5; count of bases not matched to a gene: 1. CDR1 ENHRY and CDR2 SYGVKD come from the germline V gene. CDR3 residues: CAISVQGDQPQHF. CDR3 nucleotide sequence: TGTGCCATCAGTGTACAGGGGGATCAGCCCCAGCATTTT.

J is TRBJ1-2 and V is TRBV11-2, with TRBD1 matching over 7 bases. The CDR3 spans 16 residues. The trim removed 6 bases at V and 8 bases at J, leaving 18 bases unmatched. Germline V gene lookup returns CDR1 SGHAT and CDR2 FQNNGV. The chain's CDR3 is CASRPAGLGAGGGYTF. The DNA of the CDR3 is TGTGCCAGCAGGCCGGCGGGTTTGGGGGCAGGGGGGGGCTACACCTTC.

V and J are TRBV6-6 and TRBJ1-1; 7 bases fit TRBD1. V lost 4 bases and J lost 5; bases outside the gene matches: 7. There are 14 residues in the CDR3. Looked up from germline, CDR1 is MNHNY and CDR2 is SVGAGI (reference sequence). CDR3 sequence (DNA): TGTGCCAGCAGTTCCCTGGGACAGCTTACTGAAGCTTTCTTT. It yields the protein CASSSLGQLTEAFF.

The J gene is TRBJ1-1, the V gene TRBV19; 8 bases match TRBD1. Germline lookup yields CDR1 LNHDA and CDR2 SQIVND (reference sequence). This CDR3 is 19 amino acids long. The J segment lost 0 bases and the V segment lost 5 bases, leaving 17 bases of the junction unmatched. The CDR3 here is CASSPAQTGAWIMNTEAFF. The CDR3 region has the DNA TGTGCCAGTAGTCCCGCACAGACAGGGGCCTGGATTATGAACACTGAAGCTTTCTTT.

The chain uses TRBV7-9 and TRBJ1-1; 7 nucleotides match TRBD1. J gave up 0 bases and V 7 bases, and 5 bases lay outside the gene matches. The length of the CDR3 is 14 residues. Germline CDR1 reads SEHNR; CDR2 reads FQNEAQ (reference sequence). The CDR3, as DNA: TGTGCCAGCAACCGGGGACAGTTGAACACTGAAGCTTTCTTT. It specifies CASNRGQLNTEAFF.

This clone was recorded only once. This sequence joins TRBV4-1 and TRBJ2-7; 9 nucleotides match TRBD1. This CDR3 spans 17 amino acids. The germline V gene encodes CDR1 MGHRA and CDR2 YSYEKL. J gave up 2 bases and V 2 bases, and 10 bases lay outside the gene matches. CDR3 sequence: CASSQTTGTGTAYEQYF. The CDR3 DNA is TGCGCCAGCAGCCAAACTACCGGGACAGGGACAGCCTACGAGCAGTACTTC.

The chain has TRBV18 and TRBJ1-1, with no clear D. Germline V gene sequence: CDR1 KGHSH, CDR2 LQKENI. The CDR3 totals 14 residues. V was cut by 1 base and J by 3 bases, with 9 bases left in between. The CDR3 DNA follows: TGTGCCAGCTCACCACTAGAGGTTTACACTGAAGCTTTCTTT. Residues: CASSPLEVYTEAFF.

The rearrangement links TRBV2 to TRBJ2-5; D is uncertain. Per the germline V gene, CDR1 is SNHLY and CDR2 is FYNNEI. Deletions cut 8 bases from V and 4 bases from J, with 11 bases between. CDR3 length equals 12 residues. In DNA form, the CDR3 reads TGTGCCAGCCATTACTCGCTAGAGACCCAGTACTTC. Translated, it gives CASHYSLETQYF.

The chain links TRBV4-2 to TRBJ2-7; tentatively, D is TRBD2 (5 bases). V shed 1 base and J shed 0 bases, with 19 bases lying between them. Per the germline V gene, CDR1 is LGHNA and CDR2 is YNFKEQ. CDR3 length: 18 amino acids. CDR3 in amino acids: CASSQGPSSPAVSYEQYF. Written as DNA, the CDR3 is TGTGCCAGCAGCCAAGGGCCATCTAGCCCAGCCGTCTCCTACGAGCAGTACTTC.

This clone has only a few counts. The gene calls are TRBV9 and TRBJ1-1; 7 bases match TRBD1. Germline values: CDR1 SGDLS, CDR2 YYNGEE. V was pared by 3 bases and J by 5 bases, with 4 bases of the junction left unmatched. The CDR3 runs to 13 residues. CDR3 bases: TGTGCCAGCAGCGCGGTACAGGGGACTGAAGCTTTCTTT. Translated: CASSAVQGTEAFF.

The chain has TRBV5-4 and TRBJ2-7; 9 positions match TRBD1. V trimming: 3 bases; J trimming: 2 bases; junction bases outside the gene matches: 3. Germline V gives CDR1 SGHNT, CDR2 YYREEE (reference sequence). The CDR3 contains 14 residues. The CDR3 DNA follows: TGTGCCAGCAGCTGGGGACAGGGTACCTACGAGCAGTACTTC. It yields the protein CASSWGQGTYEQYF.

This rearrangement joins TRBV9 to TRBJ1-3; unclear D gene. Germline V lookup: CDR1 SGDLS, CDR2 YYNGEE. CDR3 length: 15 residues. The V end was cut by 0 bases, the J end by 4 bases, with 11 bases between. In DNA, the CDR3 is TGTGCCAGCAGCGTAGGAAGGGAGCGAGGAAACACCATATATTTT. Translating it yields CASSVGRERGNTIYF.

The chain combines TRBV6-1 with TRBJ1-6; D remains ambiguous. The germline CDR1 and CDR2 sequences are MNHNS and SASEGT. The CDR3 consists of 11 residues. Trimming removed 6 bases from V and 10 bases from J, with 7 bases in between. CDR3 protein: CASRDKSPLHF. Written as DNA, the CDR3 is TGTGCCAGCAGAGACAAATCACCCCTCCACTTT.